This is a list of T cell receptor beta chains from one sample in a study of graft-versus-host responses after intestinal transplantation. The antigens of these receptors remain unknown. The method was immunoSEQ multiplex PCR; TCRdb's version includes in-frame clones alone and lacks a portion of them. Of 70,000 or so clones detected, over 70% appear once; the ten largest clones hold 0.39%. The sample was unstimulated CD4+ T cells sorted from spleen or lymph node cells, taken before transplant. The receptors here all came from a human donor who was the organ donor for an intestinal transplant. The CDR3 runs from the conserved cysteine through the conserved F or W. Fields, in order: clone size, J gene, D gene, CDR3 length, V gene, CDR3 protein, CDR3 DNA. The D gene is left open where the match is weak. Rows may omit the clone size; those that give it use once, few, many or a size class.

NA | TRBJ1-1 | NA | 15 | TRBV19 | CASRDAGGGNTEAFF | TGTGCCAGTAGGGACGCGGGGGGCGGAAACACTGAAGCTTTCTTT
NA | TRBJ2-5 | NA | 15 | TRBV4-1 | CASSQDGSRGETQYF | TGCGCCAGCAGCCAAGACGGAAGCAGGGGAGAGACCCAGTACTTC
NA | TRBJ1-2 | NA | 13 | TRBV2 | CASRPGGAGGYTF | TGTGCCAGCAGGCCGGGGGGCGCGGGTGGCTACACCTTC
NA | TRBJ2-1 | NA | 14 | TRBV29-1 | CSAPEGGAPTEQFF | TGCAGCGCCCCGGAGGGGGGGGCCCCAACAGAGCAGTTCTTC
once | TRBJ1-6 | TRBD1 | 15 | TRBV13 | CASSLGQGRNSPLHF | TGTGCCAGCAGCCTGGGACAGGGGAGGAATTCACCCCTCCACTTT
once | TRBJ1-2 | TRBD1 | 14 | TRBV6-5 | CASTITGGARGYTF | TGTGCCAGCACCATAACAGGGGGCGCCAGGGGCTACACCTTC
NA | TRBJ1-5 | NA | 14 | TRBV28 | CASNEGGGNQPQHF | TGTGCCAGCAATGAGGGTGGTGGCAATCAGCCCCAGCATTTT
NA | TRBJ1-2 | NA | 14 | TRBV5-4 | CASSPRGDGGGYTF | TGTGCCAGCAGCCCCCGGGGGGATGGGGGTGGCTACACCTTC
few | TRBJ1-2 | NA | 13 | TRBV7-2 | CASSLAHNYGYTF | TGTGCCAGCAGCTTAGCCCATAACTATGGCTACACCTTC
NA | TRBJ2-3 | NA | 16 | TRBV9 | CASSVGDSGWPDTQYF | TGTGCCAGCAGCGTAGGTGACAGCGGGTGGCCAGATACGCAGTATTTT
NA | TRBJ1-3 | TRBD1 | 17 | TRBV9 | CASSRPGTGSTGNTIYF | TGTGCCAGCAGTCGTCCCGGGACAGGGTCGACTGGAAACACCATATATTTT
once | TRBJ2-1 | TRBD1 | 15 | TRBV18 | CASSPDRVKYNEQFF | TGTGCCAGCTCACCAGACAGGGTCAAATACAATGAGCAGTTCTTC
NA | TRBJ1-5 | NA | 15 | TRBV2 | CASSNEQGGNQPQHF | TGTGCCAGCAGCAATGAACAGGGAGGCAATCAGCCCCAGCATTTT
NA | TRBJ1-6 | NA | 14 | TRBV6-5 | CASSKQGYNSPLHF | TGTGCCAGCAGTAAACAGGGCTATAATTCACCCCTCCACTTT